The 23 T cell receptor beta chains presented below share a single source sample, sequenced in a study of monozygotic twins with cystic fibrosis. The data were produced by immunoSEQ multiplex PCR, yet TCRdb's version contains in-frame clones alone and is incomplete. Of 14,000 or so clones listed, 90% to 95% were seen once; the top ten hold about 10%. Material: blood. Receptors were obtained from a girl aged 2-10 years with cystic fibrosis.

The V call is TRBV9, the J call TRBJ2-5, with 11 bases that match TRBD2. The CDR3 covers 17 residues. The germline V gene encodes CDR1 SGDLS and CDR2 YYNGEE. The V segment lost 3 bases and the J segment 4 bases; nucleotides outside the gene matches: 11. The CDR3 region has the DNA TGTGCCAGCAGCGAGCCCCATAGCGGGAGGGCTATAGAGACCCAGTACTTC. It encodes CASSEPHSGRAIETQYF.

This clone was seen just once. The rearrangement uses TRBV6-5 and TRBJ2-2; no firm D call. The CDR3 totals 12 residues. Germline V gene sequence: CDR1 MNHEY, CDR2 SVGAGI. The V end lost 0 bases, the J end lost 5 bases, and 1 base lay between the germline ends. CDR3 in amino acids: CASSYSTGELFF. Here the CDR3 DNA reads TGTGCCAGCAGTTACTCGACCGGGGAGCTGTTTTTT.

The V call is TRBV30, the J call TRBJ2-3, with 7 bases fitting TRBD2. The CDR3 consists of 13 residues. The junction had 2 bases not matched to a gene; V was cut back by 3 bases and J by 2 bases. Per germline, CDR1 GTSNPN and CDR2 SVGIG (reference sequence). In nucleotides, the CDR3 is TGTGCCTGGAGCGGGAGGACCACAGATACGCAGTATTTT. Encoded protein: CAWSGRTTDTQYF. Using reference TRBV30 and TRBJ2-3 for the parts outside the CDR3, the full variable domain is SQTIHQWPATLVQPVGSPLSLECTVEGTSNPNLYWYRQAAGRGLQLLFYSVGIGQISSEVPQNLSASRPQDRQFILSSKKLLLSDSGFYLCAWSGRTTDTQYFGPGTRLTVL.

This clone was counted a single time. The V gene is TRBV2, the J gene TRBJ2-1; no definite D call. This CDR3 contains 11 residues. Per the germline V gene, CDR1 is SNHLY and CDR2 is FYNNEI. V dropped 6 bases and J dropped 15 bases, with 15 bases sitting between them. CDR3 amino acids: CASRIEASGFF. The DNA for the CDR3 is TGTGCCAGCAGGATAGAGGCCTCGGGGTTCTTC.

V and J are TRBV18 and TRBJ2-1; TRBD2 matches at 7 bases. The CDR3 runs to 16 residues. V gave up 0 bases and J gave up 2 bases; unmatched junction bases: 4. CDR1 and CDR2 (germline): KGHSH, LQKENI. The CDR3 loop reads CASSPPSGGAYNEQFF. The CDR3 nucleotides are TGTGCCAGCTCACCACCGTCGGGAGGAGCCTACAATGAGCAGTTCTTC.

J is TRBJ2-2 and V is TRBV5-6; unclear D gene. Germline V CDR1 and CDR2: SGHDT, YYEEEE. CDR3 size: 13 residues. V was shortened by 4 bases and J by 5 bases, with 9 bases between the two germline ends. DNA of the CDR3: TGTGCCAGCAGCCCTCTCCGAACCGGGGAGCTGTTTTTT. Amino acid sequence: CASSPLRTGELFF. The complete variable domain, with remaining parts taken from reference TRBV5-6 and TRBJ2-2, reads DAGVTQSPTHLIKTRGQQVTLRCSPKSGHDTVSWYQQALGQGPQFIFQYYEEEERQRGNFPDRFSGHQFPNYSSELNVNALLLGDSALYLCASSPLRTGELFFGEGSRLTVL.

The CDR3 is CATSRDVATGGADTQYF. The CDR3 DNA reads as TGTGCCACCAGCAGAGATGTCGCGACAGGGGGGGCAGATACGCAGTATTTT. The rearrangement uses TRBV15 and TRBJ2-3; 9 bases are shared with TRBD1. V trimming: 0 bases; J trimming: 4 bases; junction bases outside the gene matches: 8. Germline CDR1 LNHNV, CDR2 YYDKDF (reference sequence). This CDR3 region has 17 residues.

V gene TRBV2 combines with J gene TRBJ2-5; the D gene is possibly TRBD1 (6 bases). This CDR3 spans 13 amino acids. CDR1 is SNHLY, CDR2 FYNNEI, per germline. The V gene lost 10 bases and the J gene lost 5 bases, with 17 bases spanning the gap. CDR3 DNA sequence: TGTGCCACGTCCGGTGGCCAGGGGGAGACCCAGTACTTC. It translates to CATSGGQGETQYF.

In this sample, this clone is large. The rearrangement joins TRBV6-6 to TRBJ1-3; no firm D call. V was shortened by 7 bases and J by 4 bases, with 5 bases between the two germline ends. The CDR3 has 11 residues. The germline CDR1 and CDR2 sequences are MNHNY and SVGAGI (reference sequence). The CDR3 region is CASIAGNTIYF. The CDR3 DNA reads TGTGCCAGCATTGCGGGAAACACCATATATTTT.

V and J are TRBV15 and TRBJ2-7; no definite D call. Germline V gives CDR1 LNHNV, CDR2 YYDKDF (reference sequence). The length of the CDR3 is 13 residues. Trimming left V 1 base short and J 3 bases short, with 7 bases between. This chain's CDR3 is CATSRGILYEQYF. The CDR3 nucleotides read TGTGCCACCAGCAGAGGTATTCTCTACGAGCAGTACTTC.

This clone was recorded only once. J is TRBJ2-1 and V is TRBV30; TRBD2 matches at 11 bases. This CDR3 has 16 amino acids. With 4 bases clipped from V and 5 bases from J, the junction kept 10 bases outside the gene matches. Germline V CDR1 and CDR2: GTSNPN, SVGIG (reference sequence). The CDR3 region has the DNA TGTGCCTGGACCGGGCCGGCTAGCGGGAGGCACAATGAGCAGTTCTTC. The encoded protein is CAWTGPASGRHNEQFF.

The rearrangement links TRBV11-1 to TRBJ2-2; D is perhaps TRBD1 (6 bases). The germline V gene encodes CDR1 SGHAT and CDR2 FQDESV (reference sequence). The CDR3 extends over 15 amino acids. V was pared by 6 bases and J by 2 bases, with 13 bases between. CDR3 amino acids: CASSKGTLNTGELFF. The CDR3, as DNA: TGTGCCAGCAGTAAAGGGACACTTAACACCGGGGAGCTGTTTTTT.

This clone was seen once. The chain uses TRBV27 and TRBJ2-1, with TRBD2 matching over 14 bases. The CDR3 spans 16 residues. CDR1 is MNHEY, CDR2 SMNVEV, per germline (reference sequence). V shed 1 base, J shed 10 bases, and the junction held 6 bases outside the gene matches. CDR3 bases: TGTGCCAGCAGTTTATTTGGGACTAGCGGGAGTAGCGAGCAGTTCTTC. Translated, it gives CASSLFGTSGSSEQFF.

This clone has only one observation. The chain couples TRBV6-7 to TRBJ2-2; D uncertain. TRBV6-7 is flagged as an ORF with uncertain function. CDR3 length: 16 amino acids. V lost 0 bases and J lost 1, with 9 bases in between. The CDR3 DNA reads TGTGCCAGCAGTTACTCGGAAGGTCAGAACACCGGGGAGCTGTTTTTT. Translation gives CASSYSEGQNTGELFF.

The genes are TRBV29-1 and TRBJ2-7; 7 bases are a match to TRBD1. The germline V gene has CDR1 SQVTM and CDR2 ANQGSEA. J lost 3 bases, V lost 6 bases, and 5 bases had no gene match. The CDR3 has 12 residues. CDR3 nucleotides: TGCAGCGTAGCCAGACAGGGCTACGAGCAGTACTTC. Its translation: CSVARQGYEQYF.

The chain is built from TRBV9 and TRBJ2-3; TRBD2 is a possible D gene (6 bases). Trimming stripped 4 bases from V and 4 bases from J, with 16 bases between. Germline CDR1 reads SGDLS; CDR2 reads YYNGEE. The CDR3 covers 15 residues. CDR3 region: CASSSGGWGADTQYF. Here the CDR3 DNA reads TGTGCCAGCAGCTCAGGAGGGTGGGGAGCAGATACGCAGTATTTT. Based on the CDR3 plus reference TRBV9 and TRBJ2-3, the full variable domain is DSGVTQTPKHLITATGQRVTLRCSPRSGDLSVYWYQQSLDQGLQFLIQYYNGEERAKGNILERFSAQQFPDLHSELNLSSLELGDSALYFCASSSGGWGADTQYFGPGTRLTVL.

The rearrangement uses TRBV28 and TRBJ2-7, with 8 bases fitting TRBD2. The CDR3 is 13 amino acids. After removal of 3 bases from V and 6 bases from J, the junction contained 4 bases not matched to a gene. Germline loops: CDR1 MDHEN, CDR2 SYDVKM. CDR3 in amino acids: CASSFDAGGEQYF. The CDR3 nucleotides read TGTGCCAGCAGTTTTGATGCGGGAGGCGAGCAGTACTTC.

The rearrangement links TRBV5-1 to TRBJ2-2; D uncertain. The CDR3 length is 13 residues. Germline V gene lookup returns CDR1 SGHRS and CDR2 YFSETQ. The V gene lost 4 bases and the J gene lost 3 bases, with 7 bases spanning the gap. CDR3 loop: CASSVQDTGELFF. CDR3 nucleotides: TGCGCCAGCAGCGTCCAGGACACCGGGGAGCTGTTTTTT.

This clone was recorded only once. This rearrangement joins TRBV4-2 to TRBJ2-3; 7 positions match TRBD2. V lost 2 bases and J lost 4; bases outside the gene matches: 6. The CDR3 runs to 15 residues. Germline CDR1 reads LGHNA; CDR2 reads YNFKEQ. CDR3 DNA: TGTGCCAGCAGCCAACGCATCGCGGGGGCAGATACGCAGTATTTT. Translation gives CASSQRIAGADTQYF.

This clone was counted once. The chain links TRBV7-6 to TRBJ2-2; D is perhaps TRBD2 (6 bases). The germline V and J ends were trimmed by 2 bases and 6 bases, with 13 bases remaining between them. There are 15 residues in the CDR3. Germline loops: CDR1 SGHVS, CDR2 FNYEAQ. Here the CDR3 DNA reads TGTGCCAGCAGCTTACCGGGAGACCCCCCCGGGGAGCTGTTTTTT. It specifies CASSLPGDPPGELFF.

V and J are TRBV5-4 and TRBJ2-7, with 15 bases fitting TRBD2. Trimming cost V 4 bases and J 6 bases; bases outside gene matches: 8. Per the germline V gene, CDR1 is SGHNT and CDR2 is YYREEE (reference sequence). CDR3 length: 16 residues. The CDR3 spells CASSAYPGLAGGEQYF. The CDR3 DNA sequence: TGTGCCAGCAGCGCTTATCCGGGACTAGCGGGAGGCGAGCAGTACTTC.

The V call is TRBV15, the J call TRBJ1-5, with D unclear. This CDR3 has 15 residues. The germline CDR1 and CDR2 sequences are LNHNV and YYDKDF (reference sequence). Trimming cost V 4 bases and J 0 bases, with 10 bases left between them. The CDR3: CATSTGEGSNQPQHF. CDR3 coding DNA: TGTGCCACCAGCACCGGGGAGGGTAGCAATCAGCCCCAGCATTTT.

The rearrangement joins TRBV28 to TRBJ1-5; D call uncertain. The CDR3 runs to 17 residues. V was cut by 4 bases and J by 4 bases, with 20 bases left in between. Germline lookup yields CDR1 MDHEN and CDR2 SYDVKM. In DNA form, the CDR3 reads TGTGCCAGCAGTTCCCCTTGGTTAGCTTTCCGAAATCAGCCCCAGCATTTT. Its protein is CASSSPWLAFRNQPQHF.